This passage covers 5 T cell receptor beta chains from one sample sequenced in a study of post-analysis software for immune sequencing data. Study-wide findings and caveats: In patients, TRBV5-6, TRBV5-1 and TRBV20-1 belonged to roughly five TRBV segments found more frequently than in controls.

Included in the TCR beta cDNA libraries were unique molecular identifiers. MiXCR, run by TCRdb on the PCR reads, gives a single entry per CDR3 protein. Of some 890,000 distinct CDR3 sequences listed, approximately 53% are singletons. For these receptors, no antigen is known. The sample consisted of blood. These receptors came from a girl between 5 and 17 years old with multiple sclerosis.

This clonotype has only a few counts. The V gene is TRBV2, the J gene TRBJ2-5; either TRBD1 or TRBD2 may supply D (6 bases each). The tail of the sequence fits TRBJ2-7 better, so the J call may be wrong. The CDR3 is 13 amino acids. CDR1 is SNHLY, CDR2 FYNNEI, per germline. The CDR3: CATNPQGTLEQYF. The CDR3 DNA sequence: TGTGCCACCAACCCCCAGGGGACTCTCGAGCAGTACTTC.

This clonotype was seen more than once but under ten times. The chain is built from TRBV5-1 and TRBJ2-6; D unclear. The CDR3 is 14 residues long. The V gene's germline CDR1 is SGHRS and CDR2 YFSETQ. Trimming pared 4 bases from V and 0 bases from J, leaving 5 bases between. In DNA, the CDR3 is TGCGCCAGCAGCGGTATCTCTGGGGCCAACGTCCTGACTTTC. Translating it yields CASSGISGANVLTF.

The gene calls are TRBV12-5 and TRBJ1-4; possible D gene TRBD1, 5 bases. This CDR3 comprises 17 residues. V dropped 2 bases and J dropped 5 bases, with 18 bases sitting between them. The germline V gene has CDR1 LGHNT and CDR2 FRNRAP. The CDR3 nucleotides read TGTGCTAGTGGTTTGCCACGAGGGCGCAGGGTGAATGAAAAACTGTTTTTT. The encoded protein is CASGLPRGRRVNEKLFF.

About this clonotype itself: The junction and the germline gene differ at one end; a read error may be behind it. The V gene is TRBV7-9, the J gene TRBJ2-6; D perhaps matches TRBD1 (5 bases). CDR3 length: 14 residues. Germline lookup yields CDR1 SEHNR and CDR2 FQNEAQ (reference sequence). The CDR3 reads CATSDRSGANVRTF. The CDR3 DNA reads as TGTGCCACTTCGGACCGCTCTGGGGCCAACGTCCGGACTTTC.

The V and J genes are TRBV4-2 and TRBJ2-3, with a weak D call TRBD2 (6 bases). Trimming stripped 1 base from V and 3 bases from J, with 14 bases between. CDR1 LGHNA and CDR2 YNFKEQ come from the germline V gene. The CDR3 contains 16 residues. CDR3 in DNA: TGTGCCAGCAGCCAAGTCGGTCTAGCGAGAACAGATACGCAGTATTTT. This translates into CASSQVGLARTDTQYF.